The next 3 T cell receptor beta chains were all read from a single sample in a study of blood T cell repertoires in COVID-19. TCRdb's copy holds only in-frame clones and misses some; the assay was immunoSEQ multiplex PCR. The sample has about 120,000 clones; about 83% are singletons. Material for sequencing was PBMCs or T cells enriched from blood (not recorded which). The receptors stem from a woman aged 25 to 39 who had recovered from COVID-19.

CDR3 residues: CASSYSAGAGRFQETQYF. CDR3 bases: TGTGCCAGCAGTTACTCTGCCGGGGCGGGACGCTTCCAAGAGACCCAGTACTTC. This chain joins TRBV6-2 or TRBV6-3 and TRBJ2-5; weak D call: TRBD2 (6 bases). Germline CDR1 and CDR2: MNHEY and SVGEGT. V lost 0 bases, J lost 1 base, and 18 bases lay in between. The CDR3 contains 18 residues.

The J gene is TRBJ2-5, the V gene TRBV5-5; 7 bases match TRBD1. V was clipped by 2 bases and J by 5 bases; unmatched bases: 9. Germline V gives CDR1 SGHKS, CDR2 YYEKEE (reference sequence). This CDR3 contains 15 residues. The CDR3 coding sequence is TGTGCCAGCAGCTTCACCGGGACAGCGACGGAGACCCAGTACTTC. It translates to CASSFTGTATETQYF.

The chain combines TRBV28 with TRBJ2-7; D might be TRBD2 (5 bases). The CDR3 is 12 residues long. The V end was cut by 3 bases, the J end by 7 bases, with 10 bases between. CDR1 is MDHEN, CDR2 SYDVKM, per germline. CDR3 amino acids: CASSFPSGEQYF. CDR3 nucleotide sequence: TGTGCCAGCAGTTTTCCCTCGGGGGAGCAGTACTTC.